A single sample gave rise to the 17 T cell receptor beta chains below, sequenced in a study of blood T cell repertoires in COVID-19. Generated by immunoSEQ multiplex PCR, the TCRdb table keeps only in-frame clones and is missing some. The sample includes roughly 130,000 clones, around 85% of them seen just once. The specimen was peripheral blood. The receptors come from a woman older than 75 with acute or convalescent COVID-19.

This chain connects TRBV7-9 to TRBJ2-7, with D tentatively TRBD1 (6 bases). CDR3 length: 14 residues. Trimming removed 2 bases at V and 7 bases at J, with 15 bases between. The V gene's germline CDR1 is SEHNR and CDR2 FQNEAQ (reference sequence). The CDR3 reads CASSLQGLVEEQYF. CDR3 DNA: TGTGCCAGCAGCTTACAGGGGTTGGTTGAGGAGCAGTACTTC.

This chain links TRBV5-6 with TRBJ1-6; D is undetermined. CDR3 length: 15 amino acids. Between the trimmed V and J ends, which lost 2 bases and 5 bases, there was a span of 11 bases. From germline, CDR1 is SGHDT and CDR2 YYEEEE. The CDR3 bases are TGTGCCAGCAGCTTTATCCAGGTCCATAATTCACCCCTCCACTTT. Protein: CASSFIQVHNSPLHF.

CDR3 bases: TGTGCCAGCAGCGCTAGCGGGGGGGCCTCTGGGGCCAACGTCCTGACTTTC. It yields the protein CASSASGGASGANVLTF. This rearrangement joins TRBV7-3 to TRBJ2-6; 12 bases agree with TRBD2. Germline CDR1 SGHTA, CDR2 FQGTGA. The ends lost 5 bases at V and 0 bases at J; junction bases unmatched: 2. CDR3 length: 17 amino acids.

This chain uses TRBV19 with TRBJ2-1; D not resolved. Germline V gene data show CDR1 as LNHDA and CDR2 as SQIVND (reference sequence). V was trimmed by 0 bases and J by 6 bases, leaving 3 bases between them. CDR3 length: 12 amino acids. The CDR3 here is CASSIDVNEQFF. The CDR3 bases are TGTGCCAGTAGTATAGACGTCAATGAGCAGTTCTTC. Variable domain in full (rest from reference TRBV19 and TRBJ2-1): DGGITQSPKYLFRKEGQNVTLSCEQNLNHDAMYWYRQDPGQGLRLIYYSQIVNDFQKGDIAEGYSVSREKKESFPLTVTSAQKNPTAFYLCASSIDVNEQFFGPGTRLTVL.

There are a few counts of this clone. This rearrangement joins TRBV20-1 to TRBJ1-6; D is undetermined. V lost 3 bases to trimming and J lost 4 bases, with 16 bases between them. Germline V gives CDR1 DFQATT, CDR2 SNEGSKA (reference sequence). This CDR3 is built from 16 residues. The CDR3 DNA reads TGCAGTGCTAGTTCTGGGTTTGGACTGTATAATTCACCCCTCCACTTT. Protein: CSASSGFGLYNSPLHF.

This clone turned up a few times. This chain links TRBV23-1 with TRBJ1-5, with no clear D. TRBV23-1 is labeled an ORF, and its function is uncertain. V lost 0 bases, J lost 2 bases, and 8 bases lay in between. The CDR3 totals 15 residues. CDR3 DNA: TGCGCCAGCAGTCAATCGAGGCAGCGCAATCAGCCCCAGCATTTT. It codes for CASSQSRQRNQPQHF.

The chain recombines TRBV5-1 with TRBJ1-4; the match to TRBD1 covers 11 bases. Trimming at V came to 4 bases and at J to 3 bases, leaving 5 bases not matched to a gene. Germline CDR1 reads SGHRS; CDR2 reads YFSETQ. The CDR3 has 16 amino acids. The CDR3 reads CASSVGQGAPNEKLFF. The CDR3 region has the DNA TGCGCCAGCAGCGTTGGACAGGGGGCGCCTAATGAAAAACTGTTTTTT.

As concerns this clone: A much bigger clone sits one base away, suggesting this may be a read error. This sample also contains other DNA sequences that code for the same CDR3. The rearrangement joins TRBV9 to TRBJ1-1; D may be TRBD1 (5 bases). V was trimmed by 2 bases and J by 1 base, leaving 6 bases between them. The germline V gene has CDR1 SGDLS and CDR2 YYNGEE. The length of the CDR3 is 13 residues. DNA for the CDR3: TGTGCCAGCAGCGTGCAGGGGAACACTGAAGCTTTCTTT. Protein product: CASSVQGNTEAFF.

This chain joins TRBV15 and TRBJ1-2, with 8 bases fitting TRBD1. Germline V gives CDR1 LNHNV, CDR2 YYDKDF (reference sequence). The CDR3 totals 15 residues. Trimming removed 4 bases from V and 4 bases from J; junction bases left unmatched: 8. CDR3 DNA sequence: TGTGCCACCAGCAAGGACAGGGCACGGAGCTATGGCTACACCTTC. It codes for CATSKDRARSYGYTF.

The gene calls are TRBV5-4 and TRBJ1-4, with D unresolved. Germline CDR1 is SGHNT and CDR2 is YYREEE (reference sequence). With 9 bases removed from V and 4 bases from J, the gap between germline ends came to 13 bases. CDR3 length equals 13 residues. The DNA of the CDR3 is TGTGCCACCAAGCGCGGGGATAATGAAAAACTGTTTTTT. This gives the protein CATKRGDNEKLFF.

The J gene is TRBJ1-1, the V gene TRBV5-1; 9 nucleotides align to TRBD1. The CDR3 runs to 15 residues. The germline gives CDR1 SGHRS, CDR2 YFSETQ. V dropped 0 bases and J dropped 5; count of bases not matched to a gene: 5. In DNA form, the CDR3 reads TGCGCCAGCAGCTTGGATACAGGGGGCAGAACTGAAGCTTTCTTT. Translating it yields CASSLDTGGRTEAFF. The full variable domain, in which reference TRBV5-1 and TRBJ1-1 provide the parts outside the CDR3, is KAGVTQTPRYLIKTRGQQVTLSCSPISGHRSVSWYQQTPGQGLQFLFEYFSETQRNKGNFPGRFSGRQFSNSRSEMNVSTLELGDSALYLCASSLDTGGRTEAFFGQGTRLTVV.

The CDR3, as DNA: TGTGCCAGCAGCTTAGGGTCTAGAGGTAATGAGCAGTTCTTC. Amino acid sequence: CASSLGSRGNEQFF. J is TRBJ2-1 and V is TRBV11-2; D ambiguous. The germline V gene has CDR1 SGHAT and CDR2 FQNNGV. V lost 1 base and J lost 7, with 11 bases in between. The CDR3 has 14 residues.

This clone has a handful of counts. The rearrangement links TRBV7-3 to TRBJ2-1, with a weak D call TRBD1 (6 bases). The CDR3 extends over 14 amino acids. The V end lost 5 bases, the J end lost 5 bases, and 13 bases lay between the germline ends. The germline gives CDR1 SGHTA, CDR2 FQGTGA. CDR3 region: CASSQTGMDNEQFF. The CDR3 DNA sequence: TGTGCCAGCAGCCAGACAGGAATGGACAATGAGCAGTTCTTC.

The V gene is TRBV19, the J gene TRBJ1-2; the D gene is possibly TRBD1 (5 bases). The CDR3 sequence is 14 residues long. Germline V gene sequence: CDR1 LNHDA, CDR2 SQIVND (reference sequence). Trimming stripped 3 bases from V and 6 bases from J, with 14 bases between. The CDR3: CASSIRQGRDGYTF. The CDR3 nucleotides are TGTGCCAGTAGTATCCGGCAGGGCAGGGATGGCTACACCTTC.

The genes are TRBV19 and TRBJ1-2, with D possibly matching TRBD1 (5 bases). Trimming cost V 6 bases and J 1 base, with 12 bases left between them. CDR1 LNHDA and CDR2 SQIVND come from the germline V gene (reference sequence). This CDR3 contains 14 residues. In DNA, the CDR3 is TGTGCCAGTAGATCAGGGAAACTTAACTATGGCTACACCTTC. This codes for CASRSGKLNYGYTF.

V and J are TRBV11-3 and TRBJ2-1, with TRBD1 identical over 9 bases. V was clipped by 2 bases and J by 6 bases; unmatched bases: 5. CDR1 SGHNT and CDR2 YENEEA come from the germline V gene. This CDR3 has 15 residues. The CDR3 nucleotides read TGTGCCAGCAGCTTAACAGGGACAGGGCTCAATGAGCAGTTCTTC. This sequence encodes CASSLTGTGLNEQFF.

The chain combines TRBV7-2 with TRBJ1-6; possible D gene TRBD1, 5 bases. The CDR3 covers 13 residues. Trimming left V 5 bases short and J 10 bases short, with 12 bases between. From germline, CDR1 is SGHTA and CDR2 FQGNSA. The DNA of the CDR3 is TGTGCCAGCAGCCCAATAAGGGGCTCACCCCTCCACTTT. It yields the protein CASSPIRGSPLHF.